The 19 T cell receptor beta chains below all came from one sample that was sequenced in a study of cytomegalovirus exposure and HLA in healthy donors. PCR involved 60 Vbeta and 13 Jbeta primers. Here immunoSEQ multiplex PCR was the method, and the copy in TCRdb shows in-frame clones only, minus some. The table has 110,000 or so clones, 60% to 80% seen once. What was sequenced was PBMCs. The receptors were gathered from a man aged 25-45 years in good health and CMV-seronegative.

The table lists this clone with a few counts. The chain uses TRBV28 and TRBJ1-2; TRBD1 matches 7 bases. The CDR3 totals 13 residues. Germline V CDR1 and CDR2: MDHEN, SYDVKM. The V segment lost 5 bases and the J segment 4 bases; nucleotides outside the gene matches: 4. Written as DNA, the CDR3 is TGTGCCAGCAGTCCTAGACAGGGCTATGGCTACACCTTC. Protein sequence: CASSPRQGYGYTF.

V is TRBV7-9 and J is TRBJ2-7; 7 nucleotides align to TRBD2. The junction had 7 bases not matched to a gene; V was cut back by 0 bases and J by 2 bases. The germline CDR1 and CDR2 sequences are SEHNR and FQNEAQ (reference sequence). The CDR3 contains 16 residues. CDR3 residues: CASSLAPSGDAYEQYF. The CDR3 DNA reads TGTGCCAGCAGCTTAGCGCCCAGCGGGGACGCCTACGAGCAGTACTTC.

The J gene is TRBJ1-5, the V gene TRBV19, with 7 bases aligning to TRBD1. The junction had 9 bases not matched to a gene; V was cut back by 7 bases and J by 0 bases. The CDR3 is 16 amino acids. CDR1 is LNHDA, CDR2 SQIVND, per germline (reference sequence). CDR3 residues: CASTPGQLYSNQPQHF. For the CDR3, the DNA is TGTGCCAGTACCCCGGGACAGCTCTATAGCAATCAGCCCCAGCATTTT.

This sequence joins TRBV5-1 and TRBJ2-2; a possible D gene is TRBD2 (5 bases). Per germline, CDR1 SGHRS and CDR2 YFSETQ. Trimming took off 6 bases at V and 0 bases at J, with 12 bases between the two ends. The CDR3 is made up of 15 amino acids. As DNA, the CDR3 is TGCGCCAGCAAAGAGCGGACTGCGAACACCGGGGAGCTGTTTTTT. As protein: CASKERTANTGELFF. Variable domain in full (rest from reference TRBV5-1 and TRBJ2-2): KAGVTQTPRYLIKTRGQQVTLSCSPISGHRSVSWYQQTPGQGLQFLFEYFSETQRNKGNFPGRFSGRQFSNSRSEMNVSTLELGDSALYLCASKERTANTGELFFGEGSRLTVL.

The J gene is TRBJ2-5, the V gene TRBV28; D might be TRBD2 (5 bases). V was pared by 3 bases and J by 3 bases, with 17 bases between. The CDR3 is 16 amino acids. Germline CDR1 reads MDHEN; CDR2 reads SYDVKM. The CDR3 sequence: CASSFIYGGPKETQYF. The DNA for the CDR3 is TGTGCCAGCAGTTTTATCTATGGCGGGCCTAAAGAGACCCAGTACTTC.

V usage is TRBV5-1 and J usage is TRBJ1-5; TRBD1 agrees at 7 bases. The CDR3 loop spans 16 amino acids. Unmatched junction bases numbered 3, after V lost 0 bases and J lost 0 bases. CDR1 is SGHRS and CDR2 is YFSETQ in the germline V gene. CDR3 in DNA: TGCGCCAGCAGCTTGGAGGCAGGGGGTAGCAATCAGCCCCAGCATTTT. Translated, it gives CASSLEAGGSNQPQHF.

This chain connects TRBV29-1 to TRBJ2-3; TRBD2 aligns across 11 bases. The CDR3 contains 14 residues. Germline CDR1 reads SQVTM; CDR2 reads ANQGSEA. Trimming took 7 bases from V and 1 from J; bases not matched to a gene: 4. In nucleotides, the CDR3 is TGCAGCGCCCTAGCGGGAGGAGGCACAGATACGCAGTATTTT. Amino acids: CSALAGGGTDTQYF.

V and J are TRBV30 and TRBJ2-3; D gene ambiguous. CDR1 is GTSNPN and CDR2 is SVGIG in the germline V gene (reference sequence). The CDR3 is 12 amino acids. The V gene lost 3 bases and the J gene lost 1 base, with 5 bases spanning the gap. The CDR3 spells CAWSAGTDTQYF. CDR3 DNA sequence: TGTGCCTGGAGCGCGGGCACAGATACGCAGTATTTT. The whole variable domain, remainder taken from reference TRBV30 and TRBJ2-3, is SQTIHQWPATLVQPVGSPLSLECTVEGTSNPNLYWYRQAAGRGLQLLFYSVGIGQISSEVPQNLSASRPQDRQFILSSKKLLLSDSGFYLCAWSAGTDTQYFGPGTRLTVL.

This clone occurred once. The chain combines TRBV7-2 with TRBJ2-1; D perhaps matches TRBD2 (6 bases). Trimming shortened V by 1 base and J by 5 bases, and 9 bases separated the two germline ends. Germline CDR1 is SGHTA and CDR2 is FQGNSA. This CDR3 is 14 amino acids long. The DNA for the CDR3 is TGTGCCAGCAGCTTAGTAGGGACTGACAATGAGCAGTTCTTC. Translated, it gives CASSLVGTDNEQFF.

This clone occurred a few times. The genes are TRBV14 and TRBJ2-7, with TRBD1 as a possible D gene (6 bases). The CDR3 has 13 residues. From germline, CDR1 is SGHDN and CDR2 FVKESK. Trimming shortened V by 1 base and J by 6 bases, and 10 bases separated the two germline ends. CDR3 amino acids: CASSQVVRGEQYF. Here the CDR3 DNA reads TGTGCCAGCAGCCAAGTTGTCAGGGGCGAGCAGTACTTC.

The V call is TRBV5-8, the J call TRBJ2-7, with TRBD1 matching 9 bases. CDR1 and CDR2 from the germline V gene are SGHTS and YDEGEE. This CDR3 has 13 amino acids. V gave up 4 bases and J gave up 7 bases; unmatched junction bases: 6. Here the CDR3 DNA reads TGTGCCAGCAGCCAGGACAGGGGATATGAGCAGTACTTC. It yields the protein CASSQDRGYEQYF.

This clone has only a few counts. This chain connects TRBV5-8 to TRBJ2-3; 9 nucleotides agree with TRBD1. J lost 4 bases, V lost 4 bases, and 16 bases had no gene match. CDR1 and CDR2 (germline): SGHTS, YDEGEE. There are 18 residues in the CDR3. The CDR3 DNA follows: TGTGCCAGCAGCCTACCCCACGGGACAGGGAAGGGCCCAGATACGCAGTATTTT. Encoded protein: CASSLPHGTGKGPDTQYF.

This chain joins TRBV29-1 and TRBJ2-7, with D possibly matching TRBD1 (5 bases). CDR1 SQVTM and CDR2 ANQGSEA come from the germline V gene. This CDR3 contains 15 residues. The germline V and J ends were trimmed by 7 bases and 6 bases, with 25 bases remaining between them. The chain's CDR3 is CSAGDKGKPFSEQYF. DNA of the CDR3: TGCAGCGCCGGAGACAAGGGGAAACCCTTCTCCGAGCAGTACTTC.

The chain combines TRBV6-6 with TRBJ2-5; D gene ambiguous. The germline CDR1 and CDR2 sequences are MNHNY and SVGAGI (reference sequence). This CDR3 is built from 15 residues. V shed 0 bases and J shed 5 bases, with 13 bases lying between them. In nucleotides, the CDR3 is TGTGCCAGCAGTTACTCGCGTACCTCCGGGGAGACCCAGTACTTC. Translated, it gives CASSYSRTSGETQYF.

The table lists this clone with a count of one. The V gene is TRBV7-2, the J gene TRBJ1-4; D uncertain. The CDR3 has 15 residues. Germline CDR1 is SGHTA and CDR2 is FQGNSA. Trimming pared 0 bases from V and 3 bases from J, leaving 8 bases between. The CDR3 coding sequence is TGTGCCAGCAGCTTAGCGGGCAGCTCTAATGAAAAACTGTTTTTT. Translating it yields CASSLAGSSNEKLFF.

This chain connects TRBV12-5 to TRBJ1-4; tentative D call: TRBD1 (6 bases). This CDR3 is built from 16 residues. With 1 base removed from V and 1 base from J, the gap between germline ends came to 10 bases. From germline, CDR1 is LGHNT and CDR2 FRNRAP. CDR3 sequence reads: CASGLDRDGTNEKLFF. CDR3 nucleotide sequence: TGTGCTAGTGGTTTGGACAGGGACGGAACTAATGAAAAACTGTTTTTT.

The CDR3 sequence: CASSPPSLGGETQYF. The CDR3 bases are TGTGCCAGCAGTCCTCCTTCCCTCGGCGGAGAGACCCAGTACTTC. The J gene is TRBJ2-5, the V gene TRBV28; no clear D. This CDR3 is built from 15 residues. In germline, CDR1 is MDHEN, CDR2 SYDVKM. V was pared by 5 bases and J by 4 bases, with 17 bases between.

V usage is TRBV7-2 and J usage is TRBJ1-2; D unresolved. V lost 6 bases to trimming and J lost 4 bases, with 21 bases between them. The germline gives CDR1 SGHTA, CDR2 FQGNSA. CDR3 length: 16 residues. The CDR3 sequence: CASSVGGPPEAYGYTF. The CDR3 region has the DNA TGTGCCAGCAGTGTCGGTGGGCCCCCTGAAGCCTATGGCTACACCTTC.

The CDR3 spells CASIEEQFF. The CDR3, as DNA: TGTGCCAGCATAGAGGAGCAGTTCTTC. The chain links TRBV9 to TRBJ2-1; D is unclear. This CDR3 contains 9 residues. Germline V gene lookup returns CDR1 SGDLS and CDR2 YYNGEE. V was cut by 6 bases and J by 10 bases, with 5 bases left in between.